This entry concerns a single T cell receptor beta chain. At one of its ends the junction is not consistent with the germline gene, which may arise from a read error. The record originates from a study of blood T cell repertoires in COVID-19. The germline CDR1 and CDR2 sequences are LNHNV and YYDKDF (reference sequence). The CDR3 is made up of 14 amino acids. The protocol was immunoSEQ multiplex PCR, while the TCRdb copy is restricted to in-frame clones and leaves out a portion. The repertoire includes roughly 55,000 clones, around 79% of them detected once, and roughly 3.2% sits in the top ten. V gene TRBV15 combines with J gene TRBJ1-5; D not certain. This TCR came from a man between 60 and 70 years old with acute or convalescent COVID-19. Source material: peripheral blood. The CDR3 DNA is TGTGCCACCAGCGGAGACGGTAGCAATCGGCCCCAGCATTTT. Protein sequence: CATSGDGSNRPQHF.